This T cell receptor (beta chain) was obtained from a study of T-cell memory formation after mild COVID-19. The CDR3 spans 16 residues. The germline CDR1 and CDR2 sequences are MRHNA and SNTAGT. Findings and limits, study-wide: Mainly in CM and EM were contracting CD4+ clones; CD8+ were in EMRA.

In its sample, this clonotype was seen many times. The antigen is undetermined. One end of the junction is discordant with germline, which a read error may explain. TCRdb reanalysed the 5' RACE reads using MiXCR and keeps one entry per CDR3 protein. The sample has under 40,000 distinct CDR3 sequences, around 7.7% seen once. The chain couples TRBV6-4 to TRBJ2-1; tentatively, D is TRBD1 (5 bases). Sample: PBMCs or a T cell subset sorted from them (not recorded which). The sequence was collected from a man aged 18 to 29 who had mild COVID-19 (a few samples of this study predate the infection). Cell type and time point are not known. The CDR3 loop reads CASIDDDRAPYNEQFF. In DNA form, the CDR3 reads TGTGCCAGCATTGACGACGACAGAGCTCCCTACAATGAGCAGTTCTTC.